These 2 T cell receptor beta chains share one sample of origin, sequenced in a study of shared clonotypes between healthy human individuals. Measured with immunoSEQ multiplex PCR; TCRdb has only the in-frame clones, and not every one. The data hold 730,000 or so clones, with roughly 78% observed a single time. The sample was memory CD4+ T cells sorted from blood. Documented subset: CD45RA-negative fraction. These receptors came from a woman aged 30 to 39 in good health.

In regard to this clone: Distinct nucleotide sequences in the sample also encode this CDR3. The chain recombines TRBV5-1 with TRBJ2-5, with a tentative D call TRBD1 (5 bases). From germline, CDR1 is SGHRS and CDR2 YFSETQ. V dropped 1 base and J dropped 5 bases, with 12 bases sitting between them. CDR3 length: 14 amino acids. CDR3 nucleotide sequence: TGCGCCAGCAGCTTGACCAGCACAGGCGAGACCCAGTACTTC. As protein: CASSLTSTGETQYF.

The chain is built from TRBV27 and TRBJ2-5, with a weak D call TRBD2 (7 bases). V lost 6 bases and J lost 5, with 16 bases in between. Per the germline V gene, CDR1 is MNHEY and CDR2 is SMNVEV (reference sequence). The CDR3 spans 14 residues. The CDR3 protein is CASSPIGGLETQYF. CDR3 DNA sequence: TGTGCCAGCAGCCCAATCGGGGGGCTGGAGACCCAGTACTTC.